These 2 T cell receptor beta chains were sequenced from one sample in a study of blood T cell repertoires in COVID-19. Method: immunoSEQ multiplex PCR; TCRdb's copy keeps in-frame clones and lacks some. This sample has approximately 210,000 clones; about 90% occur once, and the top ten carry 1.5% to 2%. The source material was peripheral blood. Every receptor here comes from a middle-aged man with active or convalescent COVID-19.

The chain combines TRBV5-1 with TRBJ2-1; perhaps TRBD2 as D (6 bases). This CDR3 has 15 amino acids. The germline V and J ends were trimmed by 2 bases and 7 bases, with 16 bases remaining between them. Germline V gene data show CDR1 as SGHRS and CDR2 as YFSETQ. The CDR3 loop is CASSFSGYSSNEQFF. The CDR3 DNA reads TGCGCCAGCAGCTTTAGCGGATACTCGTCAAATGAGCAGTTCTTC. Variable domain in full (rest from reference TRBV5-1 and TRBJ2-1): KAGVTQTPRYLIKTRGQQVTLSCSPISGHRSVSWYQQTPGQGLQFLFEYFSETQRNKGNFPGRFSGRQFSNSRSEMNVSTLELGDSALYLCASSFSGYSSNEQFFGPGTRLTVL.

This clone was seen just once. The J gene is TRBJ1-3, the V gene TRBV29-1; unclear D gene. Between the trimmed V and J ends, which lost 1 base and 0 bases, there was a span of 13 bases. The germline gives CDR1 SQVTM, CDR2 ANQGSEA. The CDR3 length is 16 residues. The CDR3 sequence is CSVEVWTLNSGNTIYF. CDR3 in DNA: TGCAGCGTTGAAGTATGGACTTTAAACTCTGGAAACACCATATATTTT.